A selection of T cell receptor beta chains follows, all from one sample in a study of cytomegalovirus exposure and HLA in healthy donors. The table came from immunoSEQ multiplex PCR; TCRdb's copy has only in-frame clones and leaves some out. The table shows 90,000 to 95,000 clones, with around three quarters occurring only once. Sequencing input: PBMCs. The source is a man aged 25 to 45 in good health and CMV-seronegative. Both conserved end residues are part of each CDR3. Each record gives: V gene, D gene, clone size, J gene, CDR3 protein, CDR3 DNA. The D gene is left open where the match is weak. A row's size may be missing; if present it is once, few, many or a size class.

v_gene: TRBV14; d_gene: TRBD1; abundance: .; j_gene: TRBJ2-3; CDR3aa: CASSQVRDSADTQYF; CDR3nt: TGTGCCAGCAGCCAAGTACGGGACAGCGCAGATACGCAGTATTTT
v_gene: TRBV7-6; d_gene: TRBD1; abundance: .; j_gene: TRBJ1-5; CDR3aa: CASSEGQGNQPQHF; CDR3nt: TGTGCCAGCAGCGAGGGACAGGGGAATCAGCCCCAGCATTTT
v_gene: TRBV5-1; d_gene: .; abundance: few; j_gene: TRBJ1-1; CDR3aa: CASKQGWNTEAFF; CDR3nt: TGCGCCAGCAAACAGGGTTGGAACACTGAAGCTTTCTTT
v_gene: TRBV29-1; d_gene: .; abundance: .; j_gene: TRBJ1-2; CDR3aa: CSVDAPDWRQGYTF; CDR3nt: TGCAGCGTTGACGCCCCGGACTGGCGTCAGGGCTACACCTTC
v_gene: TRBV25-1; d_gene: .; abundance: .; j_gene: TRBJ1-2; CDR3aa: CASSRTGGAGYYFYGYTF; CDR3nt: TGTGCCAGCAGTAGAACTGGGGGGGCTGGCTACTACTTCTATGGCTACACCTTC
v_gene: TRBV27; d_gene: TRBD1; abundance: .; j_gene: TRBJ2-5; CDR3aa: CASRKQGAETQYF; CDR3nt: TGTGCCAGCAGAAAACAGGGGGCTGAGACCCAGTACTTC
v_gene: TRBV7-8; d_gene: TRBD1; abundance: .; j_gene: TRBJ1-1; CDR3aa: CASSNGDRKEAFF; CDR3nt: TGTGCCAGCAGCAACGGGGACAGAAAAGAAGCTTTCTTT
v_gene: TRBV6-5; d_gene: .; abundance: few; j_gene: TRBJ1-1; CDR3aa: CASSYLDSYTEAFF; CDR3nt: TGTGCCAGCAGTTATCTAGACAGCTACACTGAAGCTTTCTTT
v_gene: TRBV7-8; d_gene: .; abundance: .; j_gene: TRBJ1-2; CDR3aa: CASSLGQRGSGYTF; CDR3nt: TGTGCCAGCAGCCTAGGACAGCGAGGTAGTGGCTACACCTTC
v_gene: TRBV4-3; d_gene: TRBD1; abundance: few; j_gene: TRBJ1-1; CDR3aa: CASSQDRGASAEAFF; CDR3nt: TGCGCCAGCAGCCAAGACAGGGGGGCCTCCGCTGAAGCTTTCTTT
v_gene: TRBV29-1; d_gene: .; abundance: .; j_gene: TRBJ1-4; CDR3aa: CSALGAFNEKLFF; CDR3nt: TGCAGCGCCCTAGGGGCGTTTAATGAAAAACTGTTTTTT
v_gene: TRBV21-1; d_gene: .; abundance: .; j_gene: TRBJ2-5; CDR3aa: CASSKGLWDRGAYQETQYF; CDR3nt: TGTGCCAGCAGCAAAGGGTTATGGGACAGGGGGGCATATCAAGAGACCCAGTACTTC
v_gene: TRBV4-2; d_gene: TRBD2; abundance: once; j_gene: TRBJ2-3; CDR3aa: CASSQVGAGGGTDTQYF; CDR3nt: TGTGCCAGCAGCCAAGTGGGAGCGGGAGGTGGCACAGATACGCAGTATTTT
v_gene: TRBV6-1; d_gene: TRBD1; abundance: .; j_gene: TRBJ1-1; CDR3aa: CASRRGQGATEAFF; CDR3nt: TGTGCCAGCAGAAGGGGACAGGGGGCCACTGAAGCTTTCTTT
v_gene: TRBV19; d_gene: .; abundance: .; j_gene: TRBJ2-5; CDR3aa: CASSIQGSGHEGTQYF; CDR3nt: TGTGCCAGTAGTATTCAGGGGTCAGGACATGAGGGGACCCAGTACTTC
v_gene: TRBV4-3; d_gene: .; abundance: .; j_gene: TRBJ1-1; CDR3aa: CASGGREFGVEAFF; CDR3nt: TGCGCCAGCGGGGGACGGGAGTTTGGGGTTGAAGCTTTCTTT
v_gene: TRBV5-1; d_gene: .; abundance: .; j_gene: TRBJ1-4; CDR3aa: CASSETGQNEKLFF; CDR3nt: TGCGCCAGCAGCGAGACCGGACAGAATGAAAAACTGTTTTTT
v_gene: TRBV29-1; d_gene: .; abundance: .; j_gene: TRBJ2-2; CDR3aa: CSVEDYETTTGELFF; CDR3nt: TGCAGCGTTGAAGATTATGAGACAACCACCGGGGAGCTGTTTTTT
v_gene: TRBV9; d_gene: TRBD2; abundance: .; j_gene: TRBJ2-2; CDR3aa: CASSVYSKIREDGELFF; CDR3nt: TGTGCCAGCAGCGTTTACAGTAAGATCCGGGAGGACGGGGAGCTGTTTTTT
v_gene: TRBV4-3; d_gene: TRBD1; abundance: .; j_gene: TRBJ1-6; CDR3aa: CASSQGQGGSSPLHF; CDR3nt: TGCGCCAGCAGCCAAGGACAGGGGGGGAGTTCACCCCTCCACTTT
v_gene: TRBV11-1; d_gene: TRBD1; abundance: .; j_gene: TRBJ2-4; CDR3aa: CASSLTGENIQYF; CDR3nt: TGTGCCAGCAGCTTAACAGGGGAAAACATTCAGTACTTC
v_gene: TRBV6-6; d_gene: .; abundance: few; j_gene: TRBJ1-5; CDR3aa: CASSPGTLHGEPQHF; CDR3nt: TGTGCCAGCAGTCCCGGGACTCTTCACGGCGAGCCCCAGCATTTT
v_gene: TRBV2; d_gene: TRBD1; abundance: .; j_gene: TRBJ2-1; CDR3aa: CASSRDRGTNEQFF; CDR3nt: TGTGCCAGCAGCCGGGACAGGGGTACCAATGAGCAGTTCTTC
v_gene: TRBV9; d_gene: .; abundance: .; j_gene: TRBJ1-2; CDR3aa: CASSARGTGDYGYTF; CDR3nt: TGTGCCAGCAGCGCTCGAGGGACGGGAGACTATGGCTACACCTTC
v_gene: TRBV5-6; d_gene: TRBD2; abundance: .; j_gene: TRBJ2-1; CDR3aa: CASSTTSGEAYNEQFF; CDR3nt: TGTGCCAGCAGCACCACTAGCGGGGAGGCCTACAATGAGCAGTTCTTC
v_gene: TRBV7-9; d_gene: TRBD2; abundance: .; j_gene: TRBJ2-1; CDR3aa: CASSLGMASGRDEQFF; CDR3nt: TGTGCCAGCAGCTTAGGAATGGCTAGCGGGAGAGATGAGCAGTTCTTC
v_gene: TRBV7-6; d_gene: TRBD1; abundance: .; j_gene: TRBJ1-2; CDR3aa: CASTTRPFFDRENYGYTF; CDR3nt: TGTGCCAGCACCACTCGGCCCTTCTTCGACAGGGAGAACTATGGCTACACCTTC
v_gene: TRBV9; d_gene: TRBD1; abundance: .; j_gene: TRBJ1-2; CDR3aa: CASSPGTAQDEGYTF; CDR3nt: TGTGCCAGCAGCCCCGGGACAGCCCAGGATGAGGGCTACACCTTC
v_gene: TRBV7-8; d_gene: TRBD1; abundance: .; j_gene: TRBJ2-5; CDR3aa: CASSPSAQGLRETQYF; CDR3nt: TGTGCCAGCAGCCCATCGGCACAGGGGCTACGGGAGACCCAGTACTTC
v_gene: TRBV25-1; d_gene: .; abundance: .; j_gene: TRBJ2-3; CDR3aa: CASRGIGLATDTQYF; CDR3nt: TGTGCCAGCAGGGGCATCGGGCTAGCGACAGATACGCAGTATTTT
v_gene: TRBV5-6; d_gene: .; abundance: .; j_gene: TRBJ2-1; CDR3aa: CASSPEPTYNEQFF; CDR3nt: TGTGCCAGCAGTCCTGAGCCGACCTACAATGAGCAGTTCTTC
v_gene: TRBV6-5; d_gene: .; abundance: .; j_gene: TRBJ2-1; CDR3aa: CASSPWGGVANEQFF; CDR3nt: TGTGCCAGCAGCCCCTGGGGCGGGGTGGCCAATGAGCAGTTCTTC
v_gene: TRBV5-4; d_gene: TRBD1; abundance: once; j_gene: TRBJ1-1; CDR3aa: CASSRTGSSEAFF; CDR3nt: TGTGCCAGCAGCCGGACAGGGAGTTCTGAAGCTTTCTTT
v_gene: TRBV5-6; d_gene: TRBD1; abundance: once; j_gene: TRBJ2-1; CDR3aa: CASSPPDRGQRGSNEQFF; CDR3nt: TGTGCCAGCAGCCCGCCGGACAGGGGGCAACGGGGATCCAATGAGCAGTTCTTC
v_gene: TRBV13; d_gene: TRBD2; abundance: .; j_gene: TRBJ2-4; CDR3aa: CASSLRLATDIQYF; CDR3nt: TGTGCCAGCAGCTTGAGACTAGCTACGGACATTCAGTACTTC
v_gene: TRBV15; d_gene: .; abundance: .; j_gene: TRBJ1-4; CDR3aa: CATSRAGRGGEKLFF; CDR3nt: TGTGCCACCAGCAGGGCCGGAAGGGGCGGTGAAAAACTGTTTTTT
v_gene: TRBV7-7; d_gene: .; abundance: .; j_gene: TRBJ2-5; CDR3aa: CASSRNFRAWETQYF; CDR3nt: TGTGCCAGCAGCCGTAACTTCAGGGCATGGGAGACCCAGTACTTC
v_gene: TRBV7-9; d_gene: .; abundance: .; j_gene: TRBJ1-4; CDR3aa: CASSRGSTNEKLFF; CDR3nt: TGTGCCAGCAGCCGGGGGTCAACTAATGAAAAACTGTTTTTT
v_gene: TRBV5-1; d_gene: .; abundance: .; j_gene: TRBJ2-3; CDR3aa: CASSSWTSMGTDTQYF; CDR3nt: TGCGCCAGCAGCTCATGGACAAGCATGGGCACAGATACGCAGTATTTT
v_gene: TRBV6-1; d_gene: TRBD1; abundance: .; j_gene: TRBJ1-5; CDR3aa: CASRIRDRNNQPQHF; CDR3nt: TGTGCCAGCAGGATCCGGGACAGGAACAATCAGCCCCAGCATTTT
v_gene: TRBV5-1; d_gene: TRBD1; abundance: .; j_gene: TRBJ1-2; CDR3aa: CASSFATGQSGYTF; CDR3nt: TGCGCCAGCAGCTTCGCCACGGGACAGTCTGGCTACACCTTC
v_gene: TRBV21-1; d_gene: .; abundance: once; j_gene: TRBJ2-7; CDR3aa: CASSLPSTRDRDNYYCRYF; CDR3nt: .
v_gene: TRBV10-3; d_gene: .; abundance: .; j_gene: TRBJ1-5; CDR3aa: CAIREGASNQPQHF; CDR3nt: TGTGCCATCAGGGAAGGGGCTAGCAATCAGCCCCAGCATTTT
v_gene: TRBV9; d_gene: TRBD1; abundance: once; j_gene: TRBJ2-3; CDR3aa: CASSLGTGIQTDTQYF; CDR3nt: TGTGCCAGCAGCCTAGGGACAGGGATACAGACAGATACGCAGTATTTT
v_gene: TRBV27; d_gene: TRBD1; abundance: .; j_gene: TRBJ1-6; CDR3aa: CASTSGQAAEGSYNSPLHF; CDR3nt: TGTGCCAGCACCTCGGGACAGGCCGCCGAGGGCTCCTATAATTCACCCCTCCACTTT
v_gene: TRBV5-1; d_gene: TRBD2; abundance: .; j_gene: TRBJ2-5; CDR3aa: CASSLDGTSGSWETQYF; CDR3nt: TGCGCCAGCAGCTTGGACGGGACTAGCGGGAGCTGGGAGACCCAGTACTTC